The TCR beta chain described here comes from a study of T cell responses to AZD1222 COVID-19 vaccine. Turning to this clone: Antigen unknown.

The study, taken as a whole, reports: Only a handful of AZD1222 recipients, five to seven in all, had baseline seropositivity. A rise in Spike-specific TCR breadth and depth followed two AZD1222 doses.

Per germline, CDR1 MDHEN and CDR2 SYDVKM. V gave up 2 bases and J gave up 2 bases, with 10 bases separating them. This CDR3 has 15 amino acids. Some clones are missing from TCRdb's copy, which holds only in-frame ones; the method was immunoSEQ multiplex PCR. The repertoire has 60,000 to 85,000 clones, around 80% of them found once; the top ten carry 25% to 30%. This chain links TRBV28 with TRBJ2-1; a possible D gene is TRBD2 (5 bases). This receptor was identified in an adult who received the MenACWY meningococcal vaccine as a control. The starting material was peripheral blood, obtained 28 days after the second dose of the MenACWY control vaccine. The CDR3, as DNA: TGTGCCAGCAGTTTAACAGCACTAGCCTACAATGAGCAGTTCTTC. Residues: CASSLTALAYNEQFF.